Following are 20 T cell receptor beta chains from one sample sequenced in a study of shared clonotypes between healthy human individuals. TCRdb's copy holds only in-frame clones and misses some; the assay was immunoSEQ multiplex PCR. Of some 470,000 clones detected, roughly four fifths appear once; the ten largest clones hold 10% to 15%. The sample consisted of PBMCs. Receptors originate from a middle-aged woman in good health. Some clones in this sample may be carry-over from other donors' samples.

The CDR3 spells CASSVYSGGLYF. The DNA of the CDR3 is TGTGCCAGCAGTGTTTACTCGGGAGGGCTATACTTC. The chain links TRBV2 to TRBJ2-7; 8 nucleotides align to TRBD2. The CDR3 is made up of 12 amino acids. The V segment lost 4 bases and the J segment 13 bases; nucleotides outside the gene matches: 9. CDR1 and CDR2 (germline): SNHLY, FYNNEI.

The rearrangement uses TRBV9 and TRBJ2-7; TRBD2 matches 8 bases. Germline V gives CDR1 SGDLS, CDR2 YYNGEE. The CDR3 runs to 14 residues. V shed 4 bases and J 0 bases; nucleotides not matched to a gene: 3. CDR3 nucleotide sequence: TGTGCCAGCAGCCCGAGCGGGAGCTCCTACGAGCAGTACTTC. This encodes CASSPSGSSYEQYF.

The chain couples TRBV20-1 to TRBJ2-5; D gene ambiguous. The V end lost 5 bases, the J end lost 5 bases, and 9 bases lay between the germline ends. CDR3 length equals 11 residues. Germline loops: CDR1 DFQATT, CDR2 SNEGSKA (reference sequence). The CDR3 loop reads CSAGMGETQYF. As DNA, the CDR3 is TGCAGTGCTGGAATGGGGGAGACCCAGTACTTC.

The rearrangement links TRBV5-1 to TRBJ2-3; 10 nucleotides agree with TRBD2. This CDR3 is 16 amino acids long. V shed 3 bases, J shed 2 bases, and the junction held 6 bases outside the gene matches. The V gene's germline CDR1 is SGHRS and CDR2 YFSETQ. The CDR3 here is CASSSSGRAHTDTQYF. The CDR3 DNA sequence: TGCGCCAGCAGCTCGAGCGGGAGGGCCCACACAGATACGCAGTATTTT.

This clone was detected ten times or more. V is TRBV4-2 and J is TRBJ1-5, with D possibly TRBD1 on 5 matching bases. Germline CDR1 and CDR2: LGHNA and YNFKEQ. The V end was cut by 0 bases, the J end by 6 bases, with 12 bases between. CDR3 length: 15 residues. The CDR3 DNA is TGTGCCAGCAGCCAAGATCCGGGGGGTGGTCAGCCCCAGCATTTT. Encoded protein: CASSQDPGGGQPQHF.

As for this clone: The identical CDR3 is also encoded by other nucleotide sequences in the sample. The chain links TRBV18 to TRBJ2-3; D gene uncertain. Germline V gene lookup returns CDR1 KGHSH and CDR2 LQKENI. This CDR3 is 12 amino acids long. V was pared by 1 base and J by 4 bases, with 3 bases between. As DNA, the CDR3 is TGTGCCAGCTCACCACTAGCAGATACGCAGTATTTT. This codes for CASSPLADTQYF.

The chain uses TRBV21-1 and TRBJ1-4. TRBV21-1 is deemed a pseudogene. CDR3 length equals 16 residues. The CDR3 spells CASSKGRRGSNEKLFF. The CDR3 DNA sequence: TGTGCCAGCAGCAAAGGAAGGAGAGGGTCTAATGAAAAACTGTTTTTT.

The genes are TRBV7-9 and TRBJ2-5; 8 positions match TRBD2. The V gene's germline CDR1 is SEHNR and CDR2 FQNEAQ (reference sequence). Germline trimming cut 5 bases from V and 4 bases from J; bases unmatched to any gene: 6. The CDR3 spans 14 residues. The CDR3 spells CASSAGLVGETQYF. In DNA, the CDR3 is TGTGCCAGCAGCGCGGGACTAGTGGGAGAGACCCAGTACTTC.

The V and J genes are TRBV10-2 and TRBJ2-1, with D hard to call. V lost 4 bases and J lost 9, with 13 bases in between. Germline V gene lookup returns CDR1 WSHSY and CDR2 SAAADI. This CDR3 region has 13 residues. CDR3 sequence: CASSVGLSGEQFF. CDR3 DNA: TGCGCCAGCAGTGTTGGGCTGTCCGGTGAGCAGTTCTTC.

The chain uses TRBV6-5 and TRBJ2-2; D is unclear. The CDR3 loop spans 14 amino acids. Trimming shortened V by 0 bases and J by 4 bases, and 6 bases separated the two germline ends. Germline-derived CDR1 and CDR2 are MNHEY and SVGAGI. The CDR3 loop is CASSYSMLTGELFF. As DNA, the CDR3 is TGTGCCAGCAGTTACTCGATGCTCACCGGGGAGCTGTTTTTT.

This clone showed up just once. This sequence joins TRBV5-1 and TRBJ2-5; 9 nucleotides match TRBD2. Germline assignment: CDR1 SGHRS and CDR2 YFSETQ. V lost 0 bases to trimming and J lost 0 bases; unmatched junction nucleotides: 3. This CDR3 contains 16 residues. CDR3 sequence reads: CASSLVLAGNQETQYF. In DNA form, the CDR3 reads TGCGCCAGCAGCTTGGTTCTAGCGGGAAACCAAGAGACCCAGTACTTC. Filled out from reference TRBV5-1 and TRBJ2-5, the complete variable domain reads KAGVTQTPRYLIKTRGQQVTLSCSPISGHRSVSWYQQTPGQGLQFLFEYFSETQRNKGNFPGRFSGRQFSNSRSEMNVSTLELGDSALYLCASSLVLAGNQETQYFGPGTRLLVL.

The CDR3 region is CASSRGSGNTEAFF. In nucleotides, the CDR3 is TGTGCCAGCTCAAGGGGCTCCGGAAACACTGAAGCTTTCTTT. This chain joins TRBV7-9 and TRBJ1-1, with a possible D match to TRBD1 (5 bases). Germline assignment: CDR1 SEHNR and CDR2 FQNEAQ (reference sequence). V was clipped by 8 bases and J by 2 bases, with 15 bases between them. This CDR3 is built from 14 residues.

This clone was seen more than once but under ten times. CDR3 sequence reads: CASNEAGGSYEQYF. The CDR3 coding sequence is TGTGCCAGCAACGAGGCAGGGGGTTCCTACGAGCAGTACTTC. The chain employs TRBV28 and TRBJ2-7; 7 bases are a match to TRBD1. The CDR3 runs to 14 residues. Germline V gene lookup returns CDR1 MDHEN and CDR2 SYDVKM. Losses at the gene ends were 7 bases for V and 1 base for J; bases not matched to a gene: 7.

This clone was seen only a few times. The chain employs TRBV18 and TRBJ1-5, with a possible D match to TRBD1 (6 bases). The CDR3 spans 15 residues. Trimming took off 3 bases at V and 5 bases at J, with 14 bases between the two ends. Per germline, CDR1 KGHSH and CDR2 LQKENI. The CDR3 DNA reads as TGTGCCAGCTCACCCCGCAGGGGTAACGATCAGCCCCAGCATTTT. Translation gives CASSPRRGNDQPQHF.

This clone was observed a single time. The V and J genes are TRBV11-3 and TRBJ2-5, with a tentative D call TRBD1 (5 bases). V was trimmed by 3 bases and J by 5 bases, leaving 13 bases between them. The CDR3 runs to 14 residues. Germline V gene sequence: CDR1 SGHNT, CDR2 YENEEA. CDR3: CASSFGRAGETQYF. In nucleotides, the CDR3 is TGTGCCAGCAGCTTTGGCAGGGCCGGGGAGACCCAGTACTTC.

This rearrangement joins TRBV5-8 to TRBJ2-7; TRBD1 aligns across 9 bases. Looked up from germline, CDR1 is SGHTS and CDR2 is YDEGEE. V shed 4 bases, J shed 3 bases, and the junction held 11 bases outside the gene matches. This CDR3 comprises 16 residues. This CDR3 is CASSDPGTGSDYEQYF. The DNA of the CDR3 is TGTGCCAGCAGCGACCCCGGGACAGGGTCGGACTACGAGCAGTACTTC.

This clone was seen just once. V and J are TRBV2 and TRBJ2-1, with 7 nucleotides matching TRBD1. V was clipped by 6 bases and J by 7 bases; unmatched bases: 12. The CDR3 is 15 residues long. Germline-derived CDR1 and CDR2 are SNHLY and FYNNEI. The CDR3 DNA sequence: TGTGCCAGCAGGTTAACAGGGGCCTACAAAAATGAGCAGTTCTTC. It is translated as CASRLTGAYKNEQFF.

This clone was detected a few times. This chain uses TRBV19 with TRBJ1-1; the D is unclear. The CDR3 loop spans 13 amino acids. V was pared by 4 bases and J by 11 bases, with 17 bases between. Looked up from germline, CDR1 is LNHDA and CDR2 is SQIVND (reference sequence). CDR3 in amino acids: CASSTGGRVNAFF. As DNA, the CDR3 is TGTGCCAGTAGTACTGGAGGGCGGGTTAACGCTTTCTTT.

V usage is TRBV14 and J usage is TRBJ2-3; 8 nucleotides align to TRBD2. The CDR3 runs to 14 residues. The germline gives CDR1 SGHDN, CDR2 FVKESK. The trim removed 4 bases at V and 2 bases at J, leaving 2 bases unmatched. The CDR3 sequence: CASSLGLATDTQYF. The CDR3 region has the DNA TGTGCCAGCAGCCTAGGACTAGCCACAGATACGCAGTATTTT.

This clone has only one observation. The gene calls are TRBV28 and TRBJ2-2; the D is unclear. Trimming left V 9 bases short and J 1 base short, with 9 bases between. The CDR3 is made up of 13 amino acids. Germline V gene sequence: CDR1 MDHEN, CDR2 SYDVKM. The CDR3 loop is CASARWNTGELFF. The CDR3 bases are TGTGCCAGTGCACGCTGGAACACCGGGGAGCTGTTTTTT.